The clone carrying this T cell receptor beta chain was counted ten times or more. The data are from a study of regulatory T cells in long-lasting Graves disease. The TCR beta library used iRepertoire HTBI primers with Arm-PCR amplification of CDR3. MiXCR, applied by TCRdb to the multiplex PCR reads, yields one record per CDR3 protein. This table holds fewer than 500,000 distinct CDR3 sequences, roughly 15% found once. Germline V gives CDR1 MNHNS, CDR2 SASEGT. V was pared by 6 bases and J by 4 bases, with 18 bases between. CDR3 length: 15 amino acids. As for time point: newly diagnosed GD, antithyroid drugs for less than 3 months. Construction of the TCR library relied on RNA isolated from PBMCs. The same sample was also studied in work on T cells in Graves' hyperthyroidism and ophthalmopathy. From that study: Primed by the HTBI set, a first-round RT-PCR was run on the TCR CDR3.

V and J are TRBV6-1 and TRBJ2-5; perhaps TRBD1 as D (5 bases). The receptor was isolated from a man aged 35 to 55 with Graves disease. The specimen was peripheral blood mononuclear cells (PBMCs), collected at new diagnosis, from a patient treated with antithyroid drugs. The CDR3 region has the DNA TGTGCCAGCAGGCAGGGCCTCCGATGGAGAGAGACCCAGTACTTC. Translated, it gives CASRQGLRWRETQYF.